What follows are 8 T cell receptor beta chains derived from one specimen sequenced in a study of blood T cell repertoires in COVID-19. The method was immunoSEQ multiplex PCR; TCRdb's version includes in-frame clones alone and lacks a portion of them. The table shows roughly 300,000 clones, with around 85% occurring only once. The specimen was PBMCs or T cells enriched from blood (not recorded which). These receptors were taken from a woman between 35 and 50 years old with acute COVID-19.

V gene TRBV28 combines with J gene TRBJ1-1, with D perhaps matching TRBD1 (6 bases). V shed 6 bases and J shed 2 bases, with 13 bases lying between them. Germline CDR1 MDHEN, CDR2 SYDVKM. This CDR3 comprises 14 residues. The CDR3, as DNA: TGTGCCAGCAGCGAAGCAGGGGTTAACACTGAAGCTTTCTTT. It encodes CASSEAGVNTEAFF.

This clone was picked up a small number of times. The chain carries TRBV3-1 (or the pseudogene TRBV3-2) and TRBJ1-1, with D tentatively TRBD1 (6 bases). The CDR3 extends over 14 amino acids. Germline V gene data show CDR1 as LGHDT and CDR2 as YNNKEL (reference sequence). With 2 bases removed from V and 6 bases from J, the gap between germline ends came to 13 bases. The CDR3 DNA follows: TGTGCCAGCAGCCAACACGCGGGGGCCCCTGAAGCTTTCTTT. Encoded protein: CASSQHAGAPEAFF.

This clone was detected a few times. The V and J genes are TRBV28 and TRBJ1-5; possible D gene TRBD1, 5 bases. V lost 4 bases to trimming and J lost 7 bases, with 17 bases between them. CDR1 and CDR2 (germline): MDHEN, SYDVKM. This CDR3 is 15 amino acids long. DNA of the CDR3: TGTGCCAGCAGTTGGGACTCGGGGGGTGGGCAGCCCCAGCATTTT. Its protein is CASSWDSGGGQPQHF. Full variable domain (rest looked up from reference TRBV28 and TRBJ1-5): DVKVTQSSRYLVKRTGEKVFLECVQDMDHENMFWYRQDPGLGLRLIYFSYDVKMKEKGDIPEGYSVSREKKERFSLILESASTNQTSMYLCASSWDSGGGQPQHFGDGTRLSIL.

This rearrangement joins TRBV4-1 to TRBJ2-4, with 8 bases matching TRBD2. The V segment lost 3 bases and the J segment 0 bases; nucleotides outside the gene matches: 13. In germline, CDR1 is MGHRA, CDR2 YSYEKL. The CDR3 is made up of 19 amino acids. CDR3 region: CASSHHLAGQILAKNIQYF. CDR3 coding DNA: TGCGCCAGCAGCCATCATTTAGCGGGGCAAATTCTAGCCAAAAACATTCAGTACTTC.

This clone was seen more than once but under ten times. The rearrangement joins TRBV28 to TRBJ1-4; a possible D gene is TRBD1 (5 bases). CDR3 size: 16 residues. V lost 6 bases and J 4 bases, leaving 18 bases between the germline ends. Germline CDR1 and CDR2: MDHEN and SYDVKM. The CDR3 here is CASSPGSWGDNEKLFF. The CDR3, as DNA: TGTGCCAGCAGCCCCGGGTCCTGGGGGGATAATGAAAAACTGTTTTTT.

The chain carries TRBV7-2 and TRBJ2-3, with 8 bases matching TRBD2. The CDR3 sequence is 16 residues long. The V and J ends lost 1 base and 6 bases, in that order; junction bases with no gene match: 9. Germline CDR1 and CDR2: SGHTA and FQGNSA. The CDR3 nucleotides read TGTGCCAGCAGCTTAGTCCACGGGAGGGCTAGTGATACGCAGTATTTT. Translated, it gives CASSLVHGRASDTQYF.

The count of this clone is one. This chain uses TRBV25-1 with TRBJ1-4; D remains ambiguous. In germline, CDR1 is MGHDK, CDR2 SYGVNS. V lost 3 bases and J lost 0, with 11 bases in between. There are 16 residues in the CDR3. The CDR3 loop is CASSDGQIATNEKLFF. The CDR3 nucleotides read TGTGCCAGCAGTGATGGGCAGATTGCAACTAATGAAAAACTGTTTTTT.

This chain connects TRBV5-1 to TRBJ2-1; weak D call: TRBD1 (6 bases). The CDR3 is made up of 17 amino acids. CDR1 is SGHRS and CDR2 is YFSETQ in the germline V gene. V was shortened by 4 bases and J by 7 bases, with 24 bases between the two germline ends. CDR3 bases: TGCGCCAGCAGCAATACACAGGGAGTGTTTGTTTTGAATGAGCAGTTCTTC. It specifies CASSNTQGVFVLNEQFF. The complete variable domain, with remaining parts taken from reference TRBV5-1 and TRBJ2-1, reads KAGVTQTPRYLIKTRGQQVTLSCSPISGHRSVSWYQQTPGQGLQFLFEYFSETQRNKGNFPGRFSGRQFSNSRSEMNVSTLELGDSALYLCASSNTQGVFVLNEQFFGPGTRLTVL.